The rows below give T cell receptor beta chains drawn from one sample of a study of patients and donors after allogeneic stem cell transplantation. In TCRdb, the RT-PCR reads were re-called with MiXCR into one record per CDR3 protein. The data show about 200,000 distinct CDR3 sequences, with about 40% seen just once and approximately 30% held by the top ten. Sequenced: blood, either unsorted or a sorted T cell fraction (not recorded which). All receptors come from a human donor who was either an allogeneic HSCT recipient or a stem cell or donor lymphocyte infusion donor (not recorded which). It is not recorded whose cells these are; they may come from a transplant donor. CDR3s include the opening cysteine and the closing phenylalanine or tryptophan. A D gene is named only where the DNA matches it firmly. Only some rows state a clone size, as once, few, many or a class for expanded clones.

clone_size j_call v_call d_call cdr3_aa cdr3_nt
. TRBJ2-1 TRBV5-1 . CASSYPSGTLPSNEQFF TGCGCCAGCAGCTACCCGTCCGGGACCCTGCCGTCCAATGAGCAGTTCTTC
. TRBJ2-1 TRBV5-1 TRBD2 CASSLGSGSQREQFF TGCGCCAGCAGCTTGGGGAGCGGGAGCCAGCGTGAGCAGTTCTTC
few TRBJ2-4 TRBV7-3 . CASSLTGRGAKNIQYF TGTGCCAGCAGCTTAACGGGCCGGGGAGCCAAAAACATTCAGTACTTC
few TRBJ1-2 TRBV20-1 . CSAPLVAGNYGYTF TGCAGTGCCCCTCTTGTGGCAGGGAACTATGGCTACACCTTC
. TRBJ2-1 TRBV6-2/TRBV6-3 TRBD2 CASKGTSESEQFF TGTGCCAGCAAGGGGACTAGCGAAAGTGAGCAGTTCTTC
once TRBJ2-1 TRBV24-1 . CATSDFPGGEQFF TGTGCCACCAGTGATTTCCCCGGTGGGGAGCAGTTCTTC
. TRBJ2-7 TRBV2 TRBD1 CASSDDRAYEQYF TGTGCCAGCAGCGACGACAGGGCCTACGAGCAGTACTTC
. TRBJ2-1 TRBV6-2/TRBV6-3 . CASSYLQGKGSNNEQFF TGTGCCAGCAGTTACTTACAGGGAAAGGGCAGTAATAATGAGCAGTTCTTC
. TRBJ2-5 TRBV5-1 . CASSLGRLGQETQYF TGCGCCAGCAGCTTGGGTCGACTAGGACAAGAGACCCAGTACTTC
. TRBJ1-2 TRBV27 . CASSLNPFDQGFHGYTF TGTGCCAGCAGTTTAAACCCCTTCGATCAGGGGTTCCATGGCTACACCTTC
few TRBJ2-5 TRBV4-1 . CASSQVGGQETQYF TGCGCCAGCAGCCAAGTTGGGGGGCAAGAGACCCAGTACTTC
. TRBJ2-1 TRBV4-3 TRBD1 CASSRLGDRAYNEQFF TGCGCCAGCAGCCGCCTTGGGGACAGGGCTTACAATGAGCAGTTCTTC
few TRBJ2-2 TRBV15 TRBD2 CATSRERLAGGELFF TGTGCCACCAGCAGAGAACGGCTAGCGGGCGGGGAGCTGTTTTTT
few TRBJ1-2 TRBV12-3/TRBV12-4 TRBD1 CASSLYLSGTADLNYGYTF TGTGCCAGCAGTTTATACTTATCCGGGACAGCAGACCTTAACTATGGCTACACCTTC
. TRBJ1-4 TRBV18 . CASSPSGEKLFF TGTGCCAGCTCACCATCGGGTGAAAAACTGTTTTTT
. TRBJ1-5 TRBV15 . CATTEGSNQPQHF TGTGCCACCACCGAAGGGAGCAATCAGCCCCAGCATTTT
. TRBJ1-2 TRBV4-1 . CASSQEGSGITEGYTF TGCGCCAGCAGCCAAGAAGGTTCAGGGATTACGGAAGGCTACACCTTC
. TRBJ1-6 TRBV6-5 TRBD1 CASSYSSGTGGRSPLHF TGTGCCAGCAGTTACTCCTCCGGGACAGGGGGCCGCTCACCCCTCCACTTT
. TRBJ2-7 TRBV2 . CASSEAGHPRGEQYF TGTGCCAGCAGTGAAGCGGGCCACCCTCGTGGGGAGCAGTACTTC
few TRBJ1-1 TRBV27 . CASSRPPNTEAFF TGTGCCAGCAGCCGACCGCCAAACACTGAAGCTTTCTTT
. TRBJ1-4 TRBV7-8 . CASSLNNLSPTNEKLFF TGTGCCAGCAGCTTAAATAATCTGTCCCCAACTAATGAAAAACTGTTTTTT
. TRBJ2-7 TRBV4-3 . CASSQEGLPSYEQYF TGCGCCAGCAGCCAAGAGGGGCTACCGAGCTACGAGCAGTACTTC
. TRBJ2-3 TRBV4-3 . CASSRSRGGDTQYF TGCGCCAGCAGCCGATCTAGGGGCGGGGATACGCAGTATTTT
. TRBJ2-2 TRBV6-6 TRBD1 CASSYNEDRALVRELFF TGTGCCAGCAGTTACAACGAAGACAGGGCGTTAGTCAGGGAGCTGTTTTTT
. TRBJ1-1 TRBV7-8 . CASSYDSGGNTEAFF TGTGCCAGCAGCTACGACTCCGGAGGCAACACTGAAGCTTTCTTT
. TRBJ1-2 TRBV15 . CATSRRDVGHGYTF TGTGCCACCAGCAGGAGAGATGTCGGGCACGGCTACACCTTC
. TRBJ1-2 TRBV24-1 . CATSGPGDYGYTF TGTGCCACCAGTGGACCAGGGGACTATGGCTACACCTTC
. TRBJ1-2 TRBV20-1 TRBD1 CSASGQGARNYGYTF TGCAGTGCTTCGGGACAGGGGGCACGGAACTATGGCTACACCTTC
few TRBJ1-4 TRBV20-1 . CSASSGEKLFF TGCAGTGCTAGTTCAGGGGAAAAACTGTTTTTT
few TRBJ2-3 TRBV9 TRBD2 CASSVDVTSGTDTQYF TGTGCCAGCAGCGTAGATGTGACTAGCGGAACAGATACGCAGTATTTT